The present T cell receptor (beta chain) was sequenced within a study of T cell repertoires in aging, cancer and after chemotherapy. The CDR3 totals 13 residues. The germline V and J ends were trimmed by 3 bases and 6 bases, with 13 bases remaining between them. The V gene's germline CDR1 is SGHRS and CDR2 YFSETQ. Study-wide points: Loss of evenness, beyond lost richness, contributed to age-related TCR diversity decline in cancer patients. Age-matched healthy donors had significantly more diverse, less clonal blood TCR repertoires than untreated cancer patients.

Worth noting for this clonotype: As yet, its antigen is unknown.

Peripheral blood genomic DNA, not sorted cells or RNA, was the template. Multiplex touch-down PCR with TRB-A/B primers amplified rearranged V-D-J TRB sequences. TCRdb analysed the multiplex PCR reads with MiXCR anew, one entry per CDR3 protein. The sample shows about a thousand distinct CDR3 sequences, 20% to 25% of them seen only once. The V and J genes are TRBV5-1 and TRBJ2-7; D is unclear. The sample consisted of blood. The sequence came from a human donor with a solid tumor. For the CDR3, the DNA is TGCGCCAGCAGCTCTTCGGTCCAAGGCGAGCAGTACTTC. Translating gives CASSSSVQGEQYF.